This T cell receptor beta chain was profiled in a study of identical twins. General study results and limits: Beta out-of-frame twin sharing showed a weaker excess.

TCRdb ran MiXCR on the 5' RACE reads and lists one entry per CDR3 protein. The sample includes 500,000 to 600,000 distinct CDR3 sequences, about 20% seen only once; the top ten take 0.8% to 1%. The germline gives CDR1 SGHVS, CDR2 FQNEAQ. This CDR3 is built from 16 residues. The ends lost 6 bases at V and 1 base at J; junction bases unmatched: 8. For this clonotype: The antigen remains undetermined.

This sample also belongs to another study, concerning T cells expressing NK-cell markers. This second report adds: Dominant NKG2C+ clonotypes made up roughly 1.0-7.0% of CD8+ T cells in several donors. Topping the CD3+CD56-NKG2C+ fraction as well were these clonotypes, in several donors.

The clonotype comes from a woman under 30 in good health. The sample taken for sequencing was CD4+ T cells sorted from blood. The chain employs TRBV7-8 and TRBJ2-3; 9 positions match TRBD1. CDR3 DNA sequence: TGTGCCAGCAGAAGCTTACAGGGGGCCGGCACAGATACGCAGTATTTT. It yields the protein CASRSLQGAGTDTQYF.